A single sample is the source of the 21 T cell receptor beta chains below, sequenced in a study of T cell responses to AZD1222 COVID-19 vaccine. Clones were sequenced by immunoSEQ multiplex PCR, and TCRdb holds only the in-frame ones, with some missing. The sample yields some 120,000 clones, 90% to 95% seen once. The sequenced sample was peripheral blood, obtained on day 0 of AZD1222 vaccination. The source of these receptors is an adult in good health.

The count of this clone is one. The gene calls are TRBV4-3 and TRBJ1-6, with D tentatively TRBD1 (5 bases). This CDR3 is 13 amino acids long. V lost 2 bases and J lost 8, with 7 bases in between. Germline CDR1 reads LGHNA; CDR2 reads YSLEER. As DNA, the CDR3 is TGCGCCAGCAGCCAATTCAGGGATTCACCCCTCCACTTT. Translation gives CASSQFRDSPLHF.

The chain links TRBV5-1 to TRBJ2-7; D remains unclear. CDR1 and CDR2 from the germline V gene are SGHRS and YFSETQ. V was shortened by 0 bases and J by 5 bases, with 6 bases between the two germline ends. The CDR3 is 12 amino acids. The DNA for the CDR3 is TGCGCCAGCAGCTTGGATGGAGACGAGCAGTACTTC. It translates to CASSLDGDEQYF.

The rearrangement joins TRBV28 to TRBJ1-4; D may be TRBD1 (5 bases). Trimming removed 3 bases at V and 4 bases at J, with 18 bases between. Looked up from germline, CDR1 is MDHEN and CDR2 is SYDVKM. This CDR3 is 17 amino acids long. CDR3 amino acids: CASSFRGRGEFNEKLFF. CDR3 DNA sequence: TGTGCCAGCAGTTTTCGGGGGAGAGGGGAATTTAATGAAAAACTGTTTTTT.

This chain links TRBV5-1 with TRBJ2-1, with D possibly TRBD2 on 6 matching bases. The V gene's germline CDR1 is SGHRS and CDR2 YFSETQ. This CDR3 contains 16 residues. V lost 0 bases to trimming and J lost 1 base, with 11 bases between them. Here the CDR3 reads CASSLALGGSYNEQFF. For the CDR3, the DNA is TGCGCCAGCAGCTTGGCCCTTGGGGGGTCCTACAATGAGCAGTTCTTC. Based on the CDR3 plus reference TRBV5-1 and TRBJ2-1, the full variable domain is KAGVTQTPRYLIKTRGQQVTLSCSPISGHRSVSWYQQTPGQGLQFLFEYFSETQRNKGNFPGRFSGRQFSNSRSEMNVSTLELGDSALYLCASSLALGGSYNEQFFGPGTRLTVL.

This sequence joins TRBV3-1 (or the pseudogene TRBV3-2) and TRBJ2-3, with D tentatively TRBD2 (6 bases). The V end was cut by 3 bases, the J end by 0 bases, with 16 bases between. Germline V gene data show CDR1 as LGHDT and CDR2 as YNNKEL (reference sequence). The CDR3 has 17 residues. Here the CDR3 DNA reads TGTGCCAGCAGCCATTATCTTAGCGGAACTAGCACAGATACGCAGTATTTT. Encoded protein: CASSHYLSGTSTDTQYF.

This sequence joins TRBV28 and TRBJ2-7; TRBD1 matches 9 bases. The CDR3 consists of 12 residues. Looked up from germline, CDR1 is MDHEN and CDR2 is SYDVKM. The ends lost 6 bases at V and 7 bases at J; junction bases unmatched: 4. Written as DNA, the CDR3 is TGTGCCAGCAGCAGGACAGGGGTTGAGCAGTACTTC. Encoded protein: CASSRTGVEQYF.

This clone came up once. The chain carries TRBV5-1 and TRBJ1-2; 11 bases align to TRBD1. V was clipped by 4 bases and J by 4 bases; unmatched bases: 6. The CDR3 loop spans 15 amino acids. Germline V gives CDR1 SGHRS, CDR2 YFSETQ. The chain's CDR3 is CASSQEGTGGYGYTF. The CDR3 nucleotides are TGCGCCAGCAGCCAAGAAGGGACAGGGGGCTATGGCTACACCTTC.

This clone was recorded a few times. V and J are TRBV15 and TRBJ2-1; maybe TRBD2 (5 bases). The CDR3 has 15 amino acids. The germline V gene has CDR1 LNHNV and CDR2 YYDKDF (reference sequence). The V gene lost 0 bases and the J gene lost 3 bases, with 9 bases spanning the gap. CDR3 loop: CATSRDREGYNEQFF. The CDR3 DNA is TGTGCCACCAGCAGAGATCGGGAAGGCTACAATGAGCAGTTCTTC.

The gene calls are TRBV28 and TRBJ1-2; no clear D gene. V lost 6 bases, J lost 4 bases, and 15 bases lay in between. Germline V gene sequence: CDR1 MDHEN, CDR2 SYDVKM. This CDR3 spans 14 amino acids. The CDR3 DNA reads TGTGCCAGCAGGCCCCCCGGGGAGGGCTATGGCTACACCTTC. This codes for CASRPPGEGYGYTF.

This clone was found a few times. The CDR3 here is CASSIVSARNSYEQYF. CDR3 nucleotide sequence: TGTGCCAGTAGTATTGTATCTGCGAGGAACTCCTACGAGCAGTACTTC. This chain connects TRBV19 to TRBJ2-7; unclear D gene. The CDR3 has 16 residues. In germline, CDR1 is LNHDA, CDR2 SQIVND (reference sequence). Trimming removed 3 bases from V and 0 bases from J, with 15 bases in between. The full variable domain, completed using reference TRBV19 and TRBJ2-7, is DGGITQSPKYLFRKEGQNVTLSCEQNLNHDAMYWYRQDPGQGLRLIYYSQIVNDFQKGDIAEGYSVSREKKESFPLTVTSAQKNPTAFYLCASSIVSARNSYEQYFGPGTRLTVT.

The chain uses TRBV5-1 and TRBJ1-2; D is unresolved. This CDR3 has 12 residues. Germline lookup yields CDR1 SGHRS and CDR2 YFSETQ. Trimming pared 0 bases from V and 5 bases from J, leaving 5 bases between. The CDR3 loop is CASSLERYGYTF. The CDR3 bases are TGCGCCAGCAGCTTGGAACGTTATGGCTACACCTTC.

CDR3 residues: CASSDPGRGSFNEKLFF. CDR3 nucleotide sequence: TGTGCCAGCAGCGACCCGGGACGGGGGTCTTTTAATGAAAAACTGTTTTTT. This chain joins TRBV5-5 and TRBJ1-4; tentatively, D is TRBD1 (5 bases). Germline-derived CDR1 and CDR2 are SGHKS and YYEKEE (reference sequence). Between the trimmed V and J ends, which lost 4 bases and 4 bases, there was a span of 20 bases. The CDR3 loop spans 17 amino acids.

V and J are TRBV2 and TRBJ2-7; no reliable D call. The V and J ends lost 7 bases and 2 bases respectively, with 12 bases between them. In germline, CDR1 is SNHLY, CDR2 FYNNEI. The CDR3 spans 13 residues. As DNA, the CDR3 is TGTGCCAGCACCATGGTATGGCCCTACGAGCAGTACTTC. It encodes CASTMVWPYEQYF.

This chain connects TRBV6-5 to TRBJ2-7; tentative D call: TRBD2 (7 bases). Trimming cost V 5 bases and J 0 bases, with 14 bases left between them. The CDR3 spans 15 residues. Germline loops: CDR1 MNHEY, CDR2 SVGAGI. CDR3 in amino acids: CASSNRGGDSYEQYF. Here the CDR3 DNA reads TGTGCCAGCAGTAATAGGGGGGGAGACTCCTACGAGCAGTACTTC.

The chain has TRBV28 and TRBJ2-5; perhaps TRBD2 as D (7 bases). Germline CDR1 and CDR2: MDHEN and SYDVKM. The CDR3 has 19 amino acids. V was shortened by 5 bases and J by 1 base, with 26 bases between the two germline ends. The CDR3 sequence: CASSLKRGGSGTIQETQYF. CDR3 DNA: TGTGCCAGCAGTCTAAAACGCGGGGGCAGCGGGACGATCCAAGAGACCCAGTACTTC.

This clone showed up just once. The chain has TRBV6-5 and TRBJ1-5, with TRBD1 matching over 8 bases. With 5 bases clipped from V and 4 bases from J, the junction kept 7 bases outside the gene matches. The CDR3 totals 15 residues. The germline CDR1 and CDR2 sequences are MNHEY and SVGAGI. CDR3 in DNA: TGTGCCAGCAGTAGAACAAGGACAGGGAATCAGCCCCAGCATTTT. Amino acids: CASSRTRTGNQPQHF.

The chain couples TRBV2 to TRBJ2-5; D is unresolved. The CDR3 contains 12 residues. The ends were cut back, 5 bases at V and 4 bases at J, with 8 bases in the middle. Germline V CDR1 and CDR2: SNHLY, FYNNEI. CDR3 sequence: CASSRSLETQYF. The CDR3 bases are TGTGCCAGCAGTCGGTCACTAGAGACCCAGTACTTC.

The rearrangement links TRBV7-8 to TRBJ1-2; no firm D call. Trimming left V 1 base short and J 2 bases short, with 8 bases between. CDR3 size: 14 residues. CDR1 is SGHVS and CDR2 is FQNEAQ in the germline V gene. The CDR3, as DNA: TGTGCCAGCAGCTTAGACAGAACCAACTATGGCTACACCTTC. It translates to CASSLDRTNYGYTF.

In regard to this clone: The sample contains more than one DNA sequence encoding this CDR3. This sequence joins TRBV19 and TRBJ1-1; D is possibly TRBD1 (5 bases). V was pared by 2 bases and J by 3 bases, with 7 bases between. There are 13 residues in the CDR3. The germline gives CDR1 LNHDA, CDR2 SQIVND (reference sequence). CDR3 coding DNA: TGTGCCAGTAGTATACAAGGGGACACTGAAGCTTTCTTT. Residues: CASSIQGDTEAFF.

V gene TRBV7-3 combines with J gene TRBJ1-1, with D perhaps matching TRBD1 (5 bases). CDR3 size: 14 residues. V was pared by 5 bases and J by 8 bases, with 18 bases between. In germline, CDR1 is SGHTA, CDR2 FQGTGA. The CDR3 sequence: CASSLTFGTGEAFF. In nucleotides, the CDR3 is TGTGCCAGCAGCCTGACCTTCGGGACGGGAGAAGCTTTCTTT. Full variable domain (missing parts from reference TRBV7-3 and TRBJ1-1): GAGVSQTPSNKVTEKGKYVELRCDPISGHTALYWYRQSLGQGPEFLIYFQGTGAADDSGLPNDRFFAVRPEGSVSTLKIQRTERGDSAVYLCASSLTFGTGEAFFGQGTRLTVV.

V is TRBV6-2 or TRBV6-3 and J is TRBJ2-4; D unresolved. V dropped 2 bases and J dropped 9 bases, with 5 bases sitting between them. This CDR3 is built from 11 residues. Germline CDR1 MNHEY, CDR2 SVGEGT. This CDR3 reads CASSYRAIQYF. CDR3 in DNA: TGTGCCAGCAGTTACCGTGCCATTCAGTACTTC.